These T cell receptor beta chains were read from a single sample in a study of shared T cell receptors in the human thymus. Generated by immunoSEQ multiplex PCR, the TCRdb table keeps only in-frame clones and is missing some. The data show approximately 660,000 clones, approximately 90% seen once. The data also belong to a second study, concerning human thymus T cells.

Material for sequencing was thymocytes. Every receptor here comes from a boy under two years old with a congenital heart defect. CDR3s include the opening cysteine and the closing phenylalanine or tryptophan. D genes are given only for firm matches. Not every row has a clone size; where given, it reads once, few, many or a size class.

TRBD2,NA,TRBV7-6,TRBJ2-2,TGTGCCAGCAGTAAGCGATCCGACGCTAGCGGCCTCGGGGAGCTGTTTTTT,CASSKRSDASGLGELFF
TRBD2,once,TRBV27,TRBJ2-7,TGTGCCAGCAGTTTTGTATCTAGCGGCACCTACGAGCAGTACTTC,CASSFVSSGTYEQYF
TRBD1,NA,TRBV28,TRBJ1-5,TGTGCCAGCAGTTTATACAGGGGGTTCAATCAGCCCCAGCATTTT,CASSLYRGFNQPQHF
TRBD2,few,TRBV18,TRBJ2-3,TGTGCCAGCTCGCCTAAACTAGCGGGAGCCACAGATACGCAGTATTTT,CASSPKLAGATDTQYF
NA,NA,TRBV5-1,TRBJ2-7,TGCGCCAGCACCCGGGACTTTCCCTACGAGCAGTACTTC,CASTRDFPYEQYF
TRBD1,NA,TRBV10-3,TRBJ1-3,TGTGCCATCAGCAACCCGACAGGGAATGGAAACACCATATATTTT,CAISNPTGNGNTIYF
TRBD2,NA,TRBV11-3,TRBJ2-7,TGTGCCAGCAGCGGAGGGACTAGCGGGAGGGTCTCCTACGAGCAGTACTTC,CASSGGTSGRVSYEQYF
NA,NA,TRBV7-9,TRBJ1-2,TGTGCCAGCAGCTCCTCAGGAAGATCATCGGTCGGCTACACCTTC,CASSSSGRSSVGYTF
TRBD1,NA,TRBV7-2,TRBJ1-5,TGTGCCAGCAGCTTAGTCGCAGGGGGTAAGTATCAGCCCCAGCATTTT,CASSLVAGGKYQPQHF
NA,once,TRBV28,TRBJ2-1,TGTGCCAGCAGTCCGTTTTCGCGCTCCTACAATGAGCAGTTCTTC,CASSPFSRSYNEQFF
NA,NA,TRBV18,TRBJ1-4,TGTGCCAGCTCATCCCTTTTGACAGAATTATGGACTAATAATGAAAAACTGTTTTTT,CASSSLLTELWTNNEKLFF
TRBD2,NA,TRBV18,TRBJ2-2,TGTGCCAGCTCACCCCGCCCGGGACTAGCCACCCCCGCGGCGCTGTTTTTT,CASSPRPGLATPAALFF
NA,NA,TRBV5-5,TRBJ1-2,TGTGCCAGCAGCGCGGCCACTGGCTACACCTTC,CASSAATGYTF
NA,NA,TRBV7-9,TRBJ1-2,TGTGCCAGCAGCCAAGGGGCAGGCGTCTATGGCTACACCTTC,CASSQGAGVYGYTF
NA,NA,TRBV5-1,TRBJ2-2,TGCGCCAGCAGATCGGGGGGGGAGCTGTTTTTT,CASRSGGELFF
TRBD2,NA,TRBV7-6,TRBJ2-2,TGTGCCAGCAGCTGCCCGGGACTAGCGGGAGGGCCCGGCACCGGGGAGCTGTTTTTT,CASSCPGLAGGPGTGELFF
NA,NA,TRBV27,TRBJ1-4,TGTGCCAGCAGTTTCATCGGGTTTCCTAATGAAAAACTGTTTTTT,CASSFIGFPNEKLFF
TRBD2,NA,TRBV4-2,TRBJ2-5,TGTGCCAGCAGCCAAGACGTGACATCGAAGAAGAGGGAGGGCGTTGAGACCCAGTACTTC,CASSQDVTSKKREGVETQYF
NA,once,TRBV28,TRBJ1-3,TGTGCCAGCAGTTTATGCATAAGCACAGTATACTCTGGAAACACCATATATTTT,CASSLCISTVYSGNTIYF
TRBD2,NA,TRBV6-1,TRBJ2-7,TGTGCCAGCAGTGCCCGACTAGCGGGGGCCTACGAGCAGTACTTC,CASSARLAGAYEQYF
TRBD1,few,TRBV5-6,TRBJ1-1,TGTGCCAGCAGCGGGGGACAGCCGTCTGAAGCTTTCTTT,CASSGGQPSEAFF
TRBD1,NA,TRBV7-9,TRBJ2-7,TGTGCCAGCAGCTTCGCAATCTCCGGGACAGTTTACTACGAGCAGTACTTC,CASSFAISGTVYYEQYF
TRBD2,NA,TRBV4-3,TRBJ2-7,TGCGCCAGCAGCCAAGGCCACCGGCGGGAGAGACGTTGGGGTTACGAGCAGTACTTC,CASSQGHRRERRWGYEQYF
TRBD2,NA,TRBV4-1,TRBJ2-5,TGCGCCAGCAGCCAAGATCCCGGCGGGGGGGCGAAGACCCAGTACTTC,CASSQDPGGGAKTQYF
TRBD2,NA,TRBV14,TRBJ2-7,TGTGCCAGCAGCCCCCCGATAGTCCAGGGACTAGCGGGAGGCAGGGAGCAGTACTTC,CASSPPIVQGLAGGREQYF